Detailed here is one T cell receptor (beta chain). This sample stems from a study of T cell changes during pregnancy in multiple sclerosis. Data came from immunoSEQ multiplex PCR; TCRdb stores just in-frame clones and leaves some out. Of 51,000 or so clones in the sample, 93% were seen once. The CDR3 length is 19 residues. The genes are TRBV12-2 and TRBJ2-7; whether TRBD2, the table's D call, matches the DNA was not checked. TRBV12-2 is a listed pseudogene. This material consisted of peripheral blood, taken in the second trimester of pregnancy. This TCR was recovered from a female donor with multiple sclerosis, enrolled in a pregnancy study. Here the CDR3 DNA reads TGTGCAAGTCGCTTAGGAGTCTTGTCGCTAGCGGGGACCTACTACGAGCAGTACTTC. Amino acids: CASRLGVLSLAGTYYEQYF.